The clone carrying this TCR beta chain was found once. The antigen remains undetermined. J was trimmed by 2 bases and V by 0 bases; bases with no gene match: 4. Germline lookup yields CDR1 SGHVS and CDR2 FQNEAQ. This CDR3 is built from 16 residues. Using immunoSEQ multiplex PCR, the repertoire was profiled, and TCRdb retains in-frame clones only, with some absent. The sample consists of about 350,000 clones, less than 90% of them appearing once. The source of the sample is a study of Ad26.COV2.S vaccination and SARS-CoV-2 variants. Study-level points and caveats: From the TCR breadth and depth analyses, total T cell responses may have been underestimated. Comparability of non-spike TCR breadth was observed across vaccine and placebo recipients.

Treatment noted: some 20 received Ad26.COV2.S at low or high dose, single or two shots; a few received placebo; per-sample allocation not given. The investigators took samples on day 63 after the first vaccine or placebo injection. The sample here was peripheral blood, taken in a trial of Ad26.COV2.S vaccine versus placebo. This TCR derives from a person between 18 and 65 years old who received the Ad26.COV2.S COVID-19 vaccine or a placebo. V is TRBV7-8 and J is TRBJ2-7, with TRBD2 identical over 10 bases. This CDR3 is CASSLALAGATYEQYF. The CDR3 DNA is TGTGCCAGCAGCTTAGCTCTAGCGGGGGCGACCTACGAGCAGTACTTC.